What follows are 26 T cell receptor beta chains derived from one specimen sequenced in a study of human T cells and chemical hapten exposure. Time point indicated: patch test 1, 2 weeks after DPC sensitization. Noted treatment: therapeutic diphenylcyclopropenone sensitization with weekly scalp DPC. TCRdb re-called the RACE reads with MiXCR, one entry per CDR3 protein. The sample has 79,000 or so distinct CDR3 sequences, 10% to 13% seen once. Sequencing was performed on whole blood, taken in connection with sensitization to the hapten diphenylcyclopropenone (DPC). The receptors here all came from a woman aged 50 to 60 with alopecia areata. Some clones in this sample may be carry-over from other donors' samples.

The chain joins TRBV7-2 to TRBJ2-1, with 7 bases that match TRBD2. The CDR3 has 16 amino acids. V lost 7 bases, J lost 8 bases, and 17 bases stayed unmatched. Germline CDR1 SGHTA, CDR2 FQGNSA. The CDR3 here is CASTKRRLAVGDEQFF. The DNA for the CDR3 is TGTGCCAGCACCAAAAGGCGGCTAGCGGTAGGAGATGAGCAGTTCTTC.

The V and J genes are TRBV3-1 and TRBJ2-7; 10 bases match TRBD2. V was clipped by 2 bases and J by 6 bases; unmatched bases: 4. CDR3 size: 14 residues. CDR1 is LGHDT and CDR2 is YNNKEL in the germline V gene (reference sequence). The CDR3 loop reads CASSQRSGRSEQYF. The CDR3 DNA reads as TGTGCCAGCAGCCAACGTAGCGGGAGGTCCGAGCAGTACTTC.

In this sample, this clonotype turned up many times. The rearrangement uses TRBV6-1 and TRBJ2-3, with D possibly matching TRBD2 (5 bases). Between the trimmed V and J ends, which lost 6 bases and 0 bases, there was a span of 13 bases. The germline V gene has CDR1 MNHNS and CDR2 SASEGT. The CDR3 has 15 residues. For the CDR3, the DNA is TGTGCCAGCAGACAGAGGGCGCATAGCACAGATACGCAGTATTTT. It encodes CASRQRAHSTDTQYF.

This clonotype has more than one count but fewer than ten. This chain links TRBV7-9 with TRBJ2-7, with D possibly matching TRBD1 (6 bases). Germline V gene sequence: CDR1 SEHNR, CDR2 FQNEAQ (reference sequence). Trimming took off 1 base at V and 6 bases at J, with 13 bases between the two ends. The CDR3 covers 14 residues. Written as DNA, the CDR3 is TGTGCCAGCAGCTTAGGAAATACAGGGCCCGAGCAGTACTTC. Encoded protein: CASSLGNTGPEQYF.

This clonotype was recorded a few times. The chain joins TRBV5-1 to TRBJ1-1; TRBD1 matches at 11 bases. Germline V gene data show CDR1 as SGHRS and CDR2 as YFSETQ. CDR3 length: 18 residues. The junction had 13 bases not matched to a gene; V was cut back by 5 bases and J by 1 base. Written as DNA, the CDR3 is TGCGCCAGCAGTTTCGAAGGACAGGGGGCCTGGGAGAACACTGAAGCTTTCTTT. Protein sequence: CASSFEGQGAWENTEAFF.

This clonotype came up a few times. This chain uses TRBV5-1 with TRBJ2-3; no firm D call. Trimming took 4 bases from V and 6 from J, leaving 12 bases between them. Germline-derived CDR1 and CDR2 are SGHRS and YFSETQ. This CDR3 comprises 13 residues. The CDR3 nucleotides are TGCGCCAGCAGCCAGGAGTTGGCGGATACGCAGTATTTT. Protein product: CASSQELADTQYF. Together with reference TRBV5-1 and TRBJ2-3, the CDR3 gives the full variable domain: KAGVTQTPRYLIKTRGQQVTLSCSPISGHRSVSWYQQTPGQGLQFLFEYFSETQRNKGNFPGRFSGRQFSNSRSEMNVSTLELGDSALYLCASSQELADTQYFGPGTRLTVL.

In its sample, this clonotype was seen a few times. The rearrangement links TRBV7-2 to TRBJ2-7; TRBD2 aligns across 8 bases. The germline V gene has CDR1 SGHTA and CDR2 FQGNSA. CDR3 length: 15 amino acids. The V segment lost 5 bases and the J segment 4 bases; nucleotides outside the gene matches: 10. The CDR3 nucleotides are TGTGCCAGCAGCCCATCGAGCGGGAGAGAGTACGAGCAGTACTTC. This translates into CASSPSSGREYEQYF.

This clonotype has at least ten counts. The chain combines TRBV6-2 or TRBV6-3 with TRBJ1-5, with D unclear. The ends were cut back, 6 bases at V and 1 base at J, with 10 bases in the middle. Germline V CDR1 and CDR2: MNHEY, SVGEGT. CDR3 length: 14 residues. CDR3 sequence reads: CASRTGVSNQPQHF. The DNA for the CDR3 is TGTGCCAGCAGAACGGGCGTGAGCAATCAGCCCCAGCATTTT.

This clonotype was counted only a few times. The chain combines TRBV24-1 with TRBJ1-5, with 9 bases fitting TRBD1. J was trimmed by 4 bases and V by 3 bases; bases with no gene match: 3. The CDR3 loop spans 15 amino acids. Germline assignment: CDR1 KGHDR and CDR2 SFDVKD. CDR3 DNA: TGTGCCACCAGTGATCCCGGGACAGGGAATCAGCCCCAGCATTTT. Protein: CATSDPGTGNQPQHF.

The J gene is TRBJ2-3, the V gene TRBV29-1, with TRBD2 as a possible D gene (5 bases). Germline values: CDR1 SQVTM, CDR2 ANQGSEA. V was pared by 7 bases and J by 2 bases, with 13 bases between. The CDR3 is made up of 13 amino acids. The DNA for the CDR3 is TGCAGCGCCGGGGTTGCCGACACAGATACGCAGTATTTT. Amino acid sequence: CSAGVADTDTQYF.

V gene TRBV27 combines with J gene TRBJ2-3; the match to TRBD2 covers 12 bases. This CDR3 contains 16 residues. From germline, CDR1 is MNHEY and CDR2 SMNVEV (reference sequence). The V segment lost 5 bases and the J segment 1 base; nucleotides outside the gene matches: 4. CDR3 sequence reads: CASSPLAGGGTDTQYF. The DNA of the CDR3 is TGTGCCAGCAGTCCTCTAGCGGGAGGGGGCACAGATACGCAGTATTTT.

The rearrangement uses TRBV18 and TRBJ1-1; 11 bases match TRBD1. Looked up from germline, CDR1 is KGHSH and CDR2 is LQKENI. The CDR3 has 16 residues. The trim removed 1 base at V and 2 bases at J, leaving 3 bases unmatched. The CDR3 coding sequence is TGTGCCAGCTCACCACTAGGACAGGGGGCAAACACTGAAGCTTTCTTT. Translation: CASSPLGQGANTEAFF.

This clonotype came up a few times. The gene calls are TRBV29-1 and TRBJ1-2; D is unclear. Looked up from germline, CDR1 is SQVTM and CDR2 is ANQGSEA. The CDR3 is 13 residues long. Trimming shortened V by 0 bases and J by 0 bases, and 5 bases separated the two germline ends. CDR3 nucleotides: TGCAGCGTTGAAGATCGCTCTAACTATGGCTACACCTTC. Translating gives CSVEDRSNYGYTF.

The rearrangement joins TRBV16 to TRBJ2-7; possibly TRBD2 for D (6 bases). This CDR3 comprises 14 residues. Trimming shortened V by 0 bases and J by 11 bases, and 17 bases separated the two germline ends. Germline CDR1 reads KGHSY; CDR2 reads FQNENV. The CDR3 protein is CASSQSEGRGGKYF. The DNA of the CDR3 is TGTGCCAGCAGCCAATCTGAGGGACGAGGCGGGAAGTACTTC.

The chain carries TRBV18 and TRBJ1-4; TRBD1 matches at 8 bases. V was clipped by 4 bases and J by 6 bases; unmatched bases: 7. CDR1 and CDR2 (germline): KGHSH, LQKENI. The CDR3 totals 15 residues. CDR3 amino acids: CASSRSRGRDEKLFF. The CDR3 DNA reads TGTGCCAGCTCACGATCCAGGGGGCGCGATGAAAAACTGTTTTTT.

In its sample, this clonotype was seen a few times. This rearrangement joins TRBV29-1 to TRBJ2-7, with 9 bases matching TRBD1. V lost 3 bases to trimming and J lost 3 bases; unmatched junction nucleotides: 6. The length of the CDR3 is 14 residues. Looked up from germline, CDR1 is SQVTM and CDR2 is ANQGSEA. CDR3 loop: CSVDGDRDHYEQYF. The CDR3 nucleotides are TGCAGCGTTGATGGGGACAGGGACCACTACGAGCAGTACTTC.

This clonotype was counted ten times or more. The CDR3 sequence is CSVEGVHGYTF. The CDR3 DNA reads TGCAGCGTTGAGGGTGTCCATGGCTACACCTTC. The chain has TRBV29-1 and TRBJ1-2; no clear D. Trimming took 3 bases from V and 6 from J, leaving 8 bases between them. The CDR3 sequence is 11 residues long. Germline V gene data show CDR1 as SQVTM and CDR2 as ANQGSEA.

The chain combines TRBV6-5 with TRBJ1-5, with 8 bases fitting TRBD1. The CDR3 runs 14 residues. The trim removed 5 bases at V and 5 bases at J, leaving 5 bases unmatched. In germline, CDR1 is MNHEY, CDR2 SVGAGI. The CDR3: CASSIQGGHQPQHF. DNA for the CDR3: TGTGCCAGCAGTATACAGGGGGGACATCAGCCCCAGCATTTT.

The CDR3 coding sequence is TGTGCCAGCCAGAGGGGAGGTGGCAATCAGCCCCAGCATTTT. This gives the protein CASQRGGGNQPQHF. J is TRBJ1-5 and V is TRBV2, with TRBD1 as a possible D gene (5 bases). Germline assignment: CDR1 SNHLY and CDR2 FYNNEI. Trimming shortened V by 8 bases and J by 2 bases, and 13 bases separated the two germline ends. This CDR3 has 14 amino acids.

This chain joins TRBV10-3 and TRBJ2-7; 10 bases are a match to TRBD1. The CDR3 is made up of 16 amino acids. Germline V gives CDR1 ENHRY, CDR2 SYGVKD. V lost 4 bases, J lost 0 bases, and 6 bases stayed unmatched. CDR3: CAISASGQGSSYEQYF. Written as DNA, the CDR3 is TGTGCCATCAGTGCTTCGGGACAGGGGAGCTCCTACGAGCAGTACTTC.

This chain connects TRBV30 to TRBJ1-1; D gene ambiguous. In germline, CDR1 is GTSNPN, CDR2 SVGIG (reference sequence). The CDR3 sequence is 14 residues long. Trimming removed 4 bases at V and 1 base at J, with 13 bases between. The CDR3 DNA is TGTGCCTGGACATTGGGCACGGGGAACACTGAAGCTTTCTTT. Amino acids: CAWTLGTGNTEAFF.

The chain carries TRBV6-6 and TRBJ2-2, with 8 bases aligning to TRBD1. Germline CDR1 reads MNHNY; CDR2 reads SVGAGI (reference sequence). This CDR3 contains 15 residues. Trimming cost V 2 bases and J 6 bases; bases outside gene matches: 5. This chain's CDR3 is CASSYGTGKAGELFF. CDR3 sequence (DNA): TGTGCCAGCAGTTACGGGACAGGCAAGGCCGGGGAGCTGTTTTTT.

This clonotype has at least ten counts. The chain joins TRBV19 to TRBJ1-5; maybe TRBD1 (5 bases). The V end was cut by 1 base, the J end by 5 bases, with 12 bases between. From germline, CDR1 is LNHDA and CDR2 SQIVND (reference sequence). This CDR3 contains 15 residues. The CDR3 reads CASSIGGTPHQPQHF. The CDR3 DNA reads as TGTGCCAGTAGTATAGGGGGCACCCCCCATCAGCCCCAGCATTTT. Full variable domain (rest looked up from reference TRBV19 and TRBJ1-5): DGGITQSPKYLFRKEGQNVTLSCEQNLNHDAMYWYRQDPGQGLRLIYYSQIVNDFQKGDIAEGYSVSREKKESFPLTVTSAQKNPTAFYLCASSIGGTPHQPQHFGDGTRLSIL.

This clonotype was seen only a few times. This chain uses TRBV7-8 with TRBJ1-3; D might be TRBD1 (6 bases). V was trimmed by 1 base and J by 6 bases, leaving 13 bases between them. This CDR3 comprises 15 residues. CDR1 and CDR2 (germline): SGHVS, FQNEAQ. DNA of the CDR3: TGTGCCAGCAGCTTAGTACAGGGTCAGGAAAACACCATATATTTT. It codes for CASSLVQGQENTIYF.

In this sample, this clonotype turned up a few times. The chain is built from TRBV11-2 and TRBJ2-7; 9 positions agree with TRBD1. Losses at the gene ends were 6 bases for V and 4 bases for J; bases not matched to a gene: 4. CDR1 and CDR2 from the germline V gene are SGHAT and FQNNGV. The CDR3 spans 13 residues. The chain's CDR3 is CASSRGQGYEQYF. In nucleotides, the CDR3 is TGTGCCAGCAGTAGGGGACAGGGATACGAGCAGTACTTC.

The chain combines TRBV12-5 with TRBJ1-1; D may be TRBD1 (5 bases). Trimming stripped 6 bases from V and 1 base from J, with 12 bases between. The CDR3 consists of 14 residues. From germline, CDR1 is LGHNT and CDR2 FRNRAP. The CDR3 protein is CASGSDIRNTEAFF. The CDR3 DNA sequence: TGTGCTAGTGGCTCGGACATAAGGAACACTGAAGCTTTCTTT. Combining the CDR3 with reference TRBV12-5 and TRBJ1-1 gives the whole variable domain DARVTQTPRHKVTEMGQEVTMRCQPILGHNTVFWYRQTMMQGLELLAYFRNRAPLDDSGMPKDRFSAEMPDATLATLKIQPSEPRDSAVYFCASGSDIRNTEAFFGQGTRLTVV.